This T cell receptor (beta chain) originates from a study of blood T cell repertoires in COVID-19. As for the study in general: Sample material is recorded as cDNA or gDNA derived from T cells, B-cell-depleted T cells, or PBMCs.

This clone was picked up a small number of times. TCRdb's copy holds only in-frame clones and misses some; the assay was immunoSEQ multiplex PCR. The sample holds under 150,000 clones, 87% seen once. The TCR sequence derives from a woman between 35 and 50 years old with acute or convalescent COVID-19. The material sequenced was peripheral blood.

The CDR3 loop is CATSDRGIYEQYF. CDR3 in DNA: TGTGCCACCTCAGACAGGGGCATCTACGAGCAGTACTTC. This rearrangement joins TRBV7-2 to TRBJ2-7; TRBD1 matches at 8 bases. Germline-derived CDR1 and CDR2 are SGHTA and FQGNSA. With 10 bases clipped from V and 3 bases from J, the junction kept 8 bases outside the gene matches. The CDR3 has 13 residues.